These 6 T cell receptor beta chains were sequenced from one sample in a study of blood T cells in healthy people across ages. A second PCR of 7 to 11 cycles used a sample-barcoded 5' primer and a J-beta primer mix. TCRdb reprocessed the 5' RACE reads with MiXCR, giving one entry per CDR3 protein. The table includes just over 800,000 distinct CDR3 sequences, 62% detected once. Sequenced sample: blood. The source is a man aged 25-40 years in good health.

The CDR3 region is CSVAGQGASNYGYTF. Written as DNA, the CDR3 is TGCAGCGTGGCTGGACAGGGGGCGTCTAACTATGGCTACACCTTC. This chain links TRBV29-1 with TRBJ1-2, with 11 bases identical to TRBD1. The length of the CDR3 is 15 residues. V was pared by 6 bases and J by 0 bases, with 6 bases of the junction left unmatched. Germline lookup yields CDR1 SQVTM and CDR2 ANQGSEA.

With regard to this clonotype: One end of the junction varies from germline; a read error may be responsible. The CDR3 sequence: CATSSSGQRADYQPQHF. In nucleotides, the CDR3 is TGCGCCACCAGCAGTTCGGGGCAGAGGGCAGACTATCAGCCCCAGCATTTT. This chain connects TRBV15 to TRBJ1-5; D is possibly TRBD1 (5 bases). This CDR3 is built from 17 residues. Germline V gives CDR1 LNHNV, CDR2 YYDKDF (reference sequence).

In this sample, this clonotype turned up a few times. CDR3 coding DNA: TGCGCCAGCAGCTCCCGGAGCGGGGGAGGCGATGAGCAGTTCTTC. This sequence encodes CASSSRSGGGDEQFF. The chain links TRBV5-1 to TRBJ2-1; 8 bases are shared with TRBD2. This CDR3 is built from 15 residues. From germline, CDR1 is SGHRS and CDR2 YFSETQ. V gave up 3 bases and J gave up 8 bases; unmatched junction bases: 10.

The rearrangement links TRBV29-1 to TRBJ2-2; 7 bases agree with TRBD2. Looked up from germline, CDR1 is SQVTM and CDR2 is ANQGSEA. The CDR3 runs to 14 residues. With V trimmed by 7 bases and J by 4 bases, 9 bases remained unmatched. CDR3 sequence (DNA): TGCAGCGCCACGCGGGAGTCGGTCACCGGGGAGCTGTTTTTT. It is translated as CSATRESVTGELFF.

The genes are TRBV6-9 and TRBJ2-7, with 9 positions matching TRBD2. V lost 6 bases to trimming and J lost 2 bases; unmatched junction nucleotides: 8. Germline loops: CDR1 MNHGY, CDR2 SVAAGI. This CDR3 contains 15 residues. As DNA, the CDR3 is TGTGCCAGCAGATCTCCGGGACTAGCCCCCTACGAGCAGTACTTC. Its translation: CASRSPGLAPYEQYF.

A few counts support this clonotype. V gene TRBV20-1 combines with J gene TRBJ2-7, with no clear D. V gave up 0 bases and J gave up 9 bases, with 18 bases separating them. The CDR3 is made up of 14 amino acids. Germline loops: CDR1 DFQATT, CDR2 SNEGSKA (reference sequence). The CDR3 DNA follows: TGCAGTGCTAGAGACGCCCCCCCTAGTTCTGGGCAGTACTTC. Translating it yields CSARDAPPSSGQYF.